The rows below give T cell receptor beta chains drawn from one sample of a study of human T cells and chemical hapten exposure. TCRdb independently ran MiXCR on the RACE reads; one entry per CDR3 protein. The data show approximately 80,000 distinct CDR3 sequences, with 10% seen just once and 2.5% held by the top ten. The sample consisted of whole blood, taken in connection with sensitization to the hapten diphenylcyclopropenone (DPC). The receptors were gathered from a woman aged 25 to 45 with alopecia areata. Some clones in this sample may be carry-over from other donors' samples. CDR3s include the opening cysteine and the closing phenylalanine or tryptophan. A D gene is named only where the DNA matches it firmly. Not all rows give a size; the values are once, few, many and, for expanded clones, a class.

clone size,D gene,J gene,V gene,CDR3 protein,CDR3 DNA
few,.,TRBJ1-4,TRBV6-1,CASSLTETVELFF,TGTGCCAGCAGTCTGACAGAGACCGTAGAACTGTTTTTT
many,.,TRBJ2-7,TRBV9,CASSDRAGITSEQYF,TGTGCCAGCAGCGATAGGGCGGGTATAACCTCCGAGCAGTACTTC
many,TRBD2,TRBJ2-3,TRBV12-3/TRBV12-4,CASSLLAGTTDTQYF,TGTGCCAGCAGCCTTCTAGCGGGAACCACAGATACGCAGTATTTT
few,TRBD2,TRBJ2-7,TRBV6-5,CASRTLGLAASYEQYF,TGTGCCAGCAGAACTCTGGGACTAGCGGCCTCCTACGAGCAGTACTTC
.,.,TRBJ2-2,TRBV27,CASSLYWASNTGELFF,TGTGCCAGCAGTTTATATTGGGCCTCGAACACCGGGGAGCTGTTTTTT
many,.,TRBJ2-5,TRBV7-2,CASSLAGGETQYF,TGTGCCAGCAGCTTAGCGGGTGGCGAGACCCAGTACTTC
.,.,TRBJ2-5,TRBV5-1,CASSLGRLLRETQYF,TGCGCCAGCAGCTTGGGTCGACTGCTACGGGAGACCCAGTACTTC
many,.,TRBJ2-3,TRBV15,CATSPTHRARTDTQYF,TGTGCCACCAGTCCCACTCACAGGGCTCGCACAGATACGCAGTATTTT
.,.,TRBJ2-5,TRBV11-2,CASSLLVAGQETQYF,TGTGCCAGCAGCTTATTAGTAGCGGGACAGGAGACCCAGTACTTC
many,TRBD1,TRBJ2-1,TRBV25-1,CASSGGQTYYNEQFF,TGTGCCAGCAGTGGGGGACAGACCTACTACAATGAGCAGTTCTTC
.,.,TRBJ1-6,TRBV14,CASSQAGRSNSPLHF,TGTGCCAGCAGCCAAGCGGGACGGTCAAATTCACCCCTCCACTTT